The 3 T cell receptor beta chains presented below share a single source sample, sequenced in a study of cytomegalovirus exposure and HLA in healthy donors. Use of 60 Vbeta and 13 Jbeta primers characterized the PCR. Measured with immunoSEQ multiplex PCR; TCRdb has only the in-frame clones, and not every one. The table includes some 100,000 clones, 76% detected once. The specimen was PBMCs. Source of these receptors: a man between 40 and 49 years old in good health and CMV-seronegative.

CDR3 DNA: TGCGCCAGCAGAATTGGGCCGGGGGGTCGAGCCGGGGAGCTGTTTTTT. Protein sequence: CASRIGPGGRAGELFF. The chain uses TRBV5-1 and TRBJ2-2, with 7 bases fitting TRBD2. Per the germline V gene, CDR1 is SGHRS and CDR2 is YFSETQ. J lost 6 bases, V lost 5 bases, and 13 bases had no gene match. The CDR3 loop spans 16 amino acids.

The chain couples TRBV2 to TRBJ1-2, with D perhaps TRBD1 (6 bases). The CDR3 has 16 residues. The V gene lost 6 bases and the J gene lost 6 bases, with 23 bases spanning the gap. Germline CDR1 reads SNHLY; CDR2 reads FYNNEI. The CDR3 loop is CASRVLGDNGGHGYTF. The CDR3 DNA follows: TGTGCCAGCAGGGTTCTAGGGGACAACGGAGGACATGGCTACACCTTC.

The chain couples TRBV4-2 to TRBJ2-3; TRBD1 matches 8 bases. Trimming removed 4 bases from V and 0 bases from J; junction bases left unmatched: 6. The V gene's germline CDR1 is LGHNA and CDR2 YNFKEQ. The CDR3 is 16 residues long. The CDR3 bases are TGTGCCAGCAGCCCTGCTCAGGGGGCAAGCACAGATACGCAGTATTTT. Its protein product is CASSPAQGASTDTQYF.